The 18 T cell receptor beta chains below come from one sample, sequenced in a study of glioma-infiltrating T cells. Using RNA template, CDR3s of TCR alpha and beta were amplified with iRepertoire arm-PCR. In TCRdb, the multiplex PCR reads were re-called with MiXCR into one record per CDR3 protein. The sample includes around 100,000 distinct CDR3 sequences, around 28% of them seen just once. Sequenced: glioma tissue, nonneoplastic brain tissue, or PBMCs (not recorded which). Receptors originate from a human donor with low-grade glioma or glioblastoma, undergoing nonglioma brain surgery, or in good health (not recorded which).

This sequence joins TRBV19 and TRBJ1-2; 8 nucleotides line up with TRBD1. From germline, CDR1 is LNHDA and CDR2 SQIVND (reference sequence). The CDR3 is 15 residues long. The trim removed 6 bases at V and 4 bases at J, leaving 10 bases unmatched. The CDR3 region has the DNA TGTGCCAGTAGAACGGACAGGGCCGTTGGCTATGGCTACACCTTC. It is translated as CASRTDRAVGYGYTF.

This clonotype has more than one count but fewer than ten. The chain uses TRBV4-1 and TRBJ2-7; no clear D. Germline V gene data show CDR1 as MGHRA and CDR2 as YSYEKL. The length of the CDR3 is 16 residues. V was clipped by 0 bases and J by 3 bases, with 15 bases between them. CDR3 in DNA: TGCGCCAGCAGCCAAGATCGTAACATTGGGAACTACGAGCAGTACTTC. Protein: CASSQDRNIGNYEQYF.

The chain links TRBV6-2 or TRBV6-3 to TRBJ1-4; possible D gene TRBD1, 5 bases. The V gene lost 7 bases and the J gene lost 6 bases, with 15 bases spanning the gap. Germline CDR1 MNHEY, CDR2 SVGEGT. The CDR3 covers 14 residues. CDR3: CASTRGLADEKLFF. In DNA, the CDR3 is TGTGCCAGCACCCGGGGACTCGCTGATGAAAAACTGTTTTTT.

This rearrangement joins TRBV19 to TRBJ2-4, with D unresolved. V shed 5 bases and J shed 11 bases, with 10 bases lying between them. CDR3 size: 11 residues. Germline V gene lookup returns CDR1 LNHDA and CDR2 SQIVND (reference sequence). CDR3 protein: CASSATSVQYF. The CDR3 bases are TGTGCCAGTAGTGCCACCTCCGTTCAGTACTTC.

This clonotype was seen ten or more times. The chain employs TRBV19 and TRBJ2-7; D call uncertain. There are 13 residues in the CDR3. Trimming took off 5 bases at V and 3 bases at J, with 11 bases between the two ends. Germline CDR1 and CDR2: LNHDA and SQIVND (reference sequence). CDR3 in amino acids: CASSAGPHYEQYF. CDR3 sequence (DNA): TGTGCCAGTAGTGCCGGACCTCACTACGAGCAGTACTTC.

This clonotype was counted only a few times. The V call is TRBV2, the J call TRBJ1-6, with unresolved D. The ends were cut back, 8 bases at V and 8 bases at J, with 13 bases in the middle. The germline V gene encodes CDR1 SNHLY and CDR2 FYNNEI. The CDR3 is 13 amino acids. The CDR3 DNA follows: TGTGCCAGCGTCCGAGAGCCGTATTCACCCCTCCACTTT. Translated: CASVREPYSPLHF. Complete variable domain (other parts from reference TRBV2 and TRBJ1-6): EPEVTQTPSHQVTQMGQEVILRCVPISNHLYFYWYRQILGQKVEFLVSFYNNEISEKSEIFDDQFSVERPDGSNFTLKIRSTKLEDSAMYFCASVREPYSPLHFGNGTRLTVT.

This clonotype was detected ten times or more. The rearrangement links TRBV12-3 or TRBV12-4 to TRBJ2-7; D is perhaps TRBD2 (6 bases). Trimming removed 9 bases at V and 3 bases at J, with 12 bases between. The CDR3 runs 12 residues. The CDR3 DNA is TGTGCCAGTCGGAGGGCCAGCTACGAGCAGTACTTC. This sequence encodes CASRRASYEQYF.

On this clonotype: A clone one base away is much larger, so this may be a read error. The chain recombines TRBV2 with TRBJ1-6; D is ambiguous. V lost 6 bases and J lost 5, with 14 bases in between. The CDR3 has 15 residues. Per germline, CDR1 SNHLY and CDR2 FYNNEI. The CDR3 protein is CASRGPGIDNSPLHF. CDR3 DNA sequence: TGTGCCAGCAGAGGGCCGGGAATCGATAATTCACCCCTCCACTTT.

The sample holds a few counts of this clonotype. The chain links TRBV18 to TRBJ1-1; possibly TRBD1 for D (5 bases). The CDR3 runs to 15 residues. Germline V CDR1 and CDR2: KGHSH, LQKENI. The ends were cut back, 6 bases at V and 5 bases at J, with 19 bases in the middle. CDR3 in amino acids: CASSAGSDFKTEAFF. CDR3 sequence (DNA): TGTGCCAGCTCTGCAGGGAGCGACTTTAAGACTGAAGCTTTCTTT. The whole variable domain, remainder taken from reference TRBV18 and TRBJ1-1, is NAGVMQNPRHLVRRRGQEARLRCSPMKGHSHVYWYRQLPEEGLKFMVYLQKENIIDESGMPKERFSAEFPKEGPSILRIQQVVRGDSAAYFCASSAGSDFKTEAFFGQGTRLTVV.

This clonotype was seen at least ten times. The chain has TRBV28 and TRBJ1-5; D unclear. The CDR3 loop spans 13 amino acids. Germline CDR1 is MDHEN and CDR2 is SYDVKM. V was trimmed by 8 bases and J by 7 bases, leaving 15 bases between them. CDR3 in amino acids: CASDVGAHQPQHF. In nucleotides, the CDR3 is TGTGCCAGCGATGTAGGAGCTCACCAGCCCCAGCATTTT.

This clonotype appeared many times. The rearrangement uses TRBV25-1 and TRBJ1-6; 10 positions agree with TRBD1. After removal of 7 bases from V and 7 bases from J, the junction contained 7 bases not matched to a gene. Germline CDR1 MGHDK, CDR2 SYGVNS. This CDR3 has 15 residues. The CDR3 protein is CASTGTGEINSPLHF. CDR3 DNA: TGTGCCAGCACCGGGACAGGGGAGATCAATTCACCCCTCCACTTT.

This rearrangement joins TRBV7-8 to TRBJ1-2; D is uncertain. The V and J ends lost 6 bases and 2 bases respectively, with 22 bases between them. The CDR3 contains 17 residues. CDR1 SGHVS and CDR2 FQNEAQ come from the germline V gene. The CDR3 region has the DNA TGTGCCAGCAGTCCTGACCCTAGGGAGGGAGGGAACTATGGCTACACCTTC. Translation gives CASSPDPREGGNYGYTF.

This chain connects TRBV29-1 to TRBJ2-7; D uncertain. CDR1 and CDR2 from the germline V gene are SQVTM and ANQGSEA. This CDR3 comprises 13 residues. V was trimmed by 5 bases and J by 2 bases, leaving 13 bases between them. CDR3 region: CSVRPLEAYEQYF. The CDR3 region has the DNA TGCAGCGTTCGGCCCCTTGAGGCCTACGAGCAGTACTTC.

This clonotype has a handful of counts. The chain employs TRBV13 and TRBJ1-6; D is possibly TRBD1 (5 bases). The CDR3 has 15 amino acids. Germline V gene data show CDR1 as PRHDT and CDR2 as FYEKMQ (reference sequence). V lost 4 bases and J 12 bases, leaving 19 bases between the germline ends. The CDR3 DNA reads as TGTGCCAGCAGCTCCCGGGACGGCGGGGATTTACCCCTCCACTTT. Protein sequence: CASSSRDGGDLPLHF.

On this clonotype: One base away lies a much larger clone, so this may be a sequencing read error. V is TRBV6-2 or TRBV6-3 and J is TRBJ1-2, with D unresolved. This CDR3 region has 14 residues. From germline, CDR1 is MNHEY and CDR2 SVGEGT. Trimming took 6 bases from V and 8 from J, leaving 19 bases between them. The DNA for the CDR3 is TGTGCCAGCAGGATATCCGGGCCCAAGGAAGGCTACACCTTC. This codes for CASRISGPKEGYTF.

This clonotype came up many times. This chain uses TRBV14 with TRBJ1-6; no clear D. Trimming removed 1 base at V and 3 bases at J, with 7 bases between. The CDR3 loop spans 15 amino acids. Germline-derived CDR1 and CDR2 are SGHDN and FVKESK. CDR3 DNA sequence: TGTGCCAGCAGCCAAGCAGGTCGCTATAATTCACCCCTCCACTTT. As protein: CASSQAGRYNSPLHF.

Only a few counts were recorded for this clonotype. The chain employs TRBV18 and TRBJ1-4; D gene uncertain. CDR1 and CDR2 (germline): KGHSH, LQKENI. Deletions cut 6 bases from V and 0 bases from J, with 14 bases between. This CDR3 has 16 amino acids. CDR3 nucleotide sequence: TGTGCCAGCTCTTCCAATGACGCTTCAACTAATGAAAAACTGTTTTTT. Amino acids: CASSSNDASTNEKLFF.

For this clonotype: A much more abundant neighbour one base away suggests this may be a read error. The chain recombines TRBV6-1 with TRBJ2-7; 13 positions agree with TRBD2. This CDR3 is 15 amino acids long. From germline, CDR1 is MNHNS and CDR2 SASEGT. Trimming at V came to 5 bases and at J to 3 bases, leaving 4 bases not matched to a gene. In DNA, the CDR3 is TGTGCCAGCAGTCCCCGGACTAGCGGGAGCTACGAGCAGTACTTC. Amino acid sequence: CASSPRTSGSYEQYF.